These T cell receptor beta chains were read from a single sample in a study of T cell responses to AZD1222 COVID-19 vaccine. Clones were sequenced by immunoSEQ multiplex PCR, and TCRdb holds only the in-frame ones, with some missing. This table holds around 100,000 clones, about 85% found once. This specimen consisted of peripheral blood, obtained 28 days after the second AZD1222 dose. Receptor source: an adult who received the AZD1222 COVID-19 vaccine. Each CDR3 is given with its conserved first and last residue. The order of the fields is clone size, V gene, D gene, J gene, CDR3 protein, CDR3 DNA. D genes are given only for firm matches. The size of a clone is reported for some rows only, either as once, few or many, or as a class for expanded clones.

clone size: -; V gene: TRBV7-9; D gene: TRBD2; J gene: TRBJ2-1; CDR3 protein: CASIPSGTSRQFF; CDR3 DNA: TGTGCCAGCATCCCTAGCGGGACTTCCCGACAGTTCTTC
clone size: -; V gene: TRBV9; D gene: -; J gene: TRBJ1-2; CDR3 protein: CASSVDLGLGGYTF; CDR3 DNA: TGTGCCAGCAGCGTAGATCTAGGTTTGGGAGGCTACACCTTC
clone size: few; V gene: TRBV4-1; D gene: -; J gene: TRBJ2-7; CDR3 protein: CASSQDGGRQPYEQYF; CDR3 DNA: TGCGCCAGCAGCCAAGATGGGGGGAGACAGCCCTACGAGCAGTACTTC
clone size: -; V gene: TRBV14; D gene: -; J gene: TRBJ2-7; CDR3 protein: CASSDTGFYEQYF; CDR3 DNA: TGTGCCAGCAGCGATACAGGATTCTACGAGCAGTACTTC
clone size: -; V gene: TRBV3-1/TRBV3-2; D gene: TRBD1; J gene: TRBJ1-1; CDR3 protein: CASKSTTGTGNTEAFF; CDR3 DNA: TGTGCCAGCAAGTCAACAACCGGGACAGGGAACACTGAAGCTTTCTTT
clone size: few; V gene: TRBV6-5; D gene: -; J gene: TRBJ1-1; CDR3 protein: CASSRGRVVTEAFF; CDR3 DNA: TGTGCCAGCAGTCGAGGGCGGGTGGTGACTGAAGCTTTCTTT
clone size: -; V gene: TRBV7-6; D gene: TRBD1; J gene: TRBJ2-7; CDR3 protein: CASSLGGTGGNEQYF; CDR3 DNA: TGTGCCAGCAGCTTAGGGGGTACAGGGGGCAACGAGCAGTACTTC
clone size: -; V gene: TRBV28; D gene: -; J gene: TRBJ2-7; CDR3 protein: CASSLNYEQYF; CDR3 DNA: TGTGCCAGCAGTTTAAACTACGAGCAGTACTTC
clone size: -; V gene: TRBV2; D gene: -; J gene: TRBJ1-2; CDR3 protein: CASSEARGEYGYTF; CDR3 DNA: TGTGCCAGCAGTGAAGCTCGGGGGGAGTATGGCTACACCTTC
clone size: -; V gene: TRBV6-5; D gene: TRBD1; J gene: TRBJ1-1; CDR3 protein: CASSYVPPGGNEAFF; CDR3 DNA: TGTGCCAGCAGTTACGTGCCCCCAGGGGGGAATGAAGCTTTCTTT
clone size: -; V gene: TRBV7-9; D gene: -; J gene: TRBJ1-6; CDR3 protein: CASSETGYSPLHF; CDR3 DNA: TGTGCCAGCAGCGAAACAGGGTATTCACCCCTCCACTTT
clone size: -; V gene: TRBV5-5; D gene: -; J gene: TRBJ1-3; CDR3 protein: CASSLGGAGNTIYF; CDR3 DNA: TGTGCCAGCAGCTTGGGAGGAGCTGGAAACACCATATATTTT
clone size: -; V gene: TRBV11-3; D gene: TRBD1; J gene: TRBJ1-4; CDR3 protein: CASSLERVRTGVLKLFF; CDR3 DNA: TGTGCCAGCAGCTTAGAACGGGTGCGGACAGGGGTTCTAAAACTGTTTTTT
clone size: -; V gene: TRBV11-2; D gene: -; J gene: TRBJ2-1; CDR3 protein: CASSYRDSPNEQFF; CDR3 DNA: TGTGCCAGCAGCTATCGGGACTCCCCCAATGAGCAGTTCTTC
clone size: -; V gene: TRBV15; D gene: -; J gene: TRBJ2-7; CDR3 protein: CATSSGLDFYEQYF; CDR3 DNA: TGTGCCACCAGCTCCGGGCTGGATTTCTACGAGCAGTACTTC
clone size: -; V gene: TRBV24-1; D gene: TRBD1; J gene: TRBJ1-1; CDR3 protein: CATRDRVNTEAFF; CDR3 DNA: TGTGCCACCAGGGACAGGGTTAACACTGAAGCTTTCTTT
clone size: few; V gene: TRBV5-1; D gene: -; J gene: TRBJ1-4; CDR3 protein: CASRSGDEKLFF; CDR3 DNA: TGCGCCAGCAGGTCAGGGGATGAAAAACTGTTTTTT
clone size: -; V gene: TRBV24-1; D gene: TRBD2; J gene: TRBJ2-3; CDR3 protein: CATSDLRLAGAGSTDTQYF; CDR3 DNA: TGTGCCACCAGTGATTTAAGGCTAGCGGGAGCCGGTAGCACAGATACGCAGTATTTT
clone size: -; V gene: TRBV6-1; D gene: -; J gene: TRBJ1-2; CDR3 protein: CASSEAGSEGQYGYTF; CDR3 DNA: TGTGCCAGCAGTGAAGCGGGGTCAGAAGGACAGTATGGCTACACCTTC
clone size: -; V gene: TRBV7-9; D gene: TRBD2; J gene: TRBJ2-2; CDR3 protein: CASSLIAGGTGELFF; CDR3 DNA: TGTGCCAGCAGCTTAATAGCGGGAGGGACCGGGGAGCTGTTTTTT
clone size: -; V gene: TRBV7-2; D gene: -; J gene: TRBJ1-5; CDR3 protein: CASSEIRGDQPQHF; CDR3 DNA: TGTGCCAGCAGCGAAATCAGGGGAGATCAGCCCCAGCATTTT
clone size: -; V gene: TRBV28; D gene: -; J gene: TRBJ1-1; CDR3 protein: CASISGRAAFF; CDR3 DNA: TGTGCCAGCATCTCGGGACGGGCAGCTTTCTTT
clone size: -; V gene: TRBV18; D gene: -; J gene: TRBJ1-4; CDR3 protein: CASSPPTAINEKLFF; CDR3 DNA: TGTGCCAGCTCACCACCGACAGCAATTAATGAAAAACTGTTTTTT
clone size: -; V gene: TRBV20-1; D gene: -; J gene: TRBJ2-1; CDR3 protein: CSAKLGVEQFF; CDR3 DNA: TGCAGTGCTAAACTCGGGGTAGAGCAGTTCTTC
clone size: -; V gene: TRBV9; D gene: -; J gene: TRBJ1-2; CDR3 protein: CASSVGGGITNGYTF; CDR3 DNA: TGTGCCAGCAGCGTAGGGGGCGGGATAACTAATGGCTACACCTTC
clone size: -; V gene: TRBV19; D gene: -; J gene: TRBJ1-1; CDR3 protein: CASSLQKNTEAFF; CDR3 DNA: TGTGCCAGTAGTTTACAGAAGAACACTGAAGCTTTCTTT
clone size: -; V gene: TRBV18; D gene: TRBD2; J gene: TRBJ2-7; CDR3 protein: CASPTGTSGIYEQYF; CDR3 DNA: TGTGCCAGCCCTACTGGTACTAGCGGGATCTACGAGCAGTACTTC
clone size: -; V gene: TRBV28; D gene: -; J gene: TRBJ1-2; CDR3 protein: CASSLWSGRGGNGYTF; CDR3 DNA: TGTGCCAGCAGTTTATGGTCGGGCAGGGGCGGTAATGGCTACACCTTC
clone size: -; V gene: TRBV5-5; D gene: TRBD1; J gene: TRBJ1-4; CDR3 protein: CASSLGRDGTANEKLFF; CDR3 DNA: TGTGCCAGCAGCTTGGGGCGTGACGGGACAGCTAATGAAAAACTGTTTTTT
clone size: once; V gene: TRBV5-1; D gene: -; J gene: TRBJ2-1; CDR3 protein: CASSLGTVYNEQFF; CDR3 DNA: TGCGCCAGCAGCTTGGGGACAGTGTACAATGAGCAGTTCTTC
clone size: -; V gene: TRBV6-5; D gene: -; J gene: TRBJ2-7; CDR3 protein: CASRVGFAYEQYF; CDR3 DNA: TGTGCCAGTCGTGTAGGGTTCGCCTACGAGCAGTACTTC
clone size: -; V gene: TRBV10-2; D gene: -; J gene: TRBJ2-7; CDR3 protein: CATSSSYEQYF; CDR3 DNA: TGCGCCACCTCGAGCTCCTACGAGCAGTACTTC
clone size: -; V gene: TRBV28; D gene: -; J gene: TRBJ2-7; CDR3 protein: CASSAIRVGFYEQYF; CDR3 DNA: TGTGCCAGCAGCGCCATAAGGGTTGGGTTCTACGAGCAGTACTTC
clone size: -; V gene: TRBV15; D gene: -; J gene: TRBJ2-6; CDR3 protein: CATSRDLGSSGANVLTF; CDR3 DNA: TGTGCCACCAGCAGAGATTTGGGTTCCTCTGGGGCCAACGTCCTGACTTTC
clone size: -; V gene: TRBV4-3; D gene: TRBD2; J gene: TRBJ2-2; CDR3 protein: CASSQALAGSFTGELFF; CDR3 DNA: TGCGCCAGCAGCCAGGCTCTAGCGGGATCCTTCACCGGGGAGCTGTTTTTT
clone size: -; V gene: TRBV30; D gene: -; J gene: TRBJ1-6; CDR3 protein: CAWSSTGSPLHF; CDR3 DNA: TGTGCCTGGAGTTCGACGGGTTCACCCCTCCACTTT
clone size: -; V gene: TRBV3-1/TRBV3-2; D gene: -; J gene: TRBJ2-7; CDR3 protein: CASSHPPSYEQYF; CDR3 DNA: TGTGCCAGCAGCCACCCTCCGTCCTACGAGCAGTACTTC
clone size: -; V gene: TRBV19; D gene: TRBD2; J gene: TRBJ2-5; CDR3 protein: CASSIGVAGESETQYF; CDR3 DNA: TGTGCCAGTAGTATCGGGGTAGCGGGGGAATCGGAGACCCAGTACTTC
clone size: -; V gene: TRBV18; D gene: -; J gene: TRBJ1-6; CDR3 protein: CASSRRQLSYNSPLHF; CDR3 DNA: TGTGCCAGCTCACGACGACAGCTCTCCTATAATTCACCCCTCCACTTT
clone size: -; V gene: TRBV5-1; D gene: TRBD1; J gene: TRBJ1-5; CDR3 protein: CASSLTGVLNQPQHF; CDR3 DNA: TGCGCCAGCAGCTTGACAGGGGTTCTCAATCAGCCCCAGCATTTT
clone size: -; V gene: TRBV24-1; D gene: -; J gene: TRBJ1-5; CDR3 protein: CAARPRVSNQPQHF; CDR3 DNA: TGTGCCGCTCGGCCGCGGGTTAGCAATCAGCCCCAGCATTTT
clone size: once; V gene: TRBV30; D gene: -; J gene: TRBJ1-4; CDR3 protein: CAWSLKEKLFF; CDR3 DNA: TGTGCCTGGAGTTTGAAAGAAAAACTGTTTTTT
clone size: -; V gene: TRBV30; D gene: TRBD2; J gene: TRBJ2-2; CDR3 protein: CAWTTERSSGIPGELFF; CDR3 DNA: TGTGCCTGGACGACTGAAAGGAGTAGCGGGATCCCCGGGGAGCTGTTTTTT
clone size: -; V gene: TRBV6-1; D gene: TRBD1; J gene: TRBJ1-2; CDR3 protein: CASSEAVNRGGYTF; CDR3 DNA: TGTGCCAGCAGTGAAGCGGTAAACAGGGGAGGCTACACCTTC
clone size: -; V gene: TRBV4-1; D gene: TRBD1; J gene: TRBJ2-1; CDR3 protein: CASSRGQGQFF; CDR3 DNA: TGCGCCAGCAGCCGCGGACAGGGACAGTTCTTC
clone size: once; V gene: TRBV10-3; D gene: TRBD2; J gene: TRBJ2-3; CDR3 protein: CATYGTSGMGDTQYF; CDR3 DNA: TGTGCCACTTACGGGACTAGCGGGATGGGAGATACGCAGTATTTT
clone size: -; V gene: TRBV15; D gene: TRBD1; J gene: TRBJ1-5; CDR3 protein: CATSRDRGSQPQHF; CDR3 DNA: TGTGCCACCAGCAGAGACAGGGGGAGTCAGCCCCAGCATTTT
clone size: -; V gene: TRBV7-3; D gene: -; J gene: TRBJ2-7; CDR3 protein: CASIKFYEGQGLRRSSYEQYF; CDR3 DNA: TGTGCCAGCATCAAGTTCTACGAAGGGCAGGGTTTAAGAAGATCGAGCTACGAGCAGTACTTC